The 16 T cell receptor beta chains below were found in one sample sequenced in a study of blood T cell repertoires in COVID-19 (dated by TCRdb to about 2020). The method was the immunoSEQ multiplex PCR assay. Entries here come from immuneACCESS through TCRdb and include only in-frame sequences with V and J called. Some clones fail to appear in such tables; in the studies checked, an unresolved V gene covers under half of the shortfall, and the cause of the remainder is unknown. This sample gives 310,000 or so clones in total; around 90% of them show up just once. The top ten hold approximately 6% of the sample. Sequenced sample: PBMCs or T cells enriched from blood (not recorded which). These receptor sequences come from a woman aged 40 to 50 who had recovered from COVID-19.

This clone has a handful of counts. J is TRBJ2-7 and V is TRBV5-1; D might be TRBD2 (6 bases). V shed 5 bases and J shed 3 bases, with 12 bases lying between them. Germline CDR1 is SGHRS and CDR2 is YFSETQ. The CDR3 covers 13 residues. The CDR3 DNA follows: TGCGCCAGCAGTCGGGACTGGAACTACGAGCAGTACTTC. Protein: CASSRDWNYEQYF.

CDR3: CASNLKGGLAGFTDTQYF. CDR3 coding DNA: TGTGCCAGCAACCTCAAAGGGGGACTAGCGGGGTTCACAGATACGCAGTATTTT. This chain connects TRBV27 to TRBJ2-3; TRBD2 matches 13 bases. With 7 bases clipped from V and 2 bases from J, the junction kept 12 bases outside the gene matches. This CDR3 is 18 amino acids long. Per germline, CDR1 MNHEY and CDR2 SMNVEV (reference sequence).

The chain has TRBV6-5 and TRBJ1-4; tentative D call: TRBD1 (5 bases). The germline V and J ends were trimmed by 5 bases and 7 bases, with 14 bases remaining between them. In germline, CDR1 is MNHEY, CDR2 SVGAGI. There are 14 residues in the CDR3. The CDR3 loop reads CASSTTAGSEKLFF. For the CDR3, the DNA is TGTGCCAGCAGTACGACAGCCGGGAGTGAAAAACTGTTTTTT.

This chain uses TRBV28 with TRBJ2-7; 9 bases fit TRBD2. The J segment lost 7 bases and the V segment lost 3 bases, leaving 13 bases of the junction unmatched. Germline V gene lookup returns CDR1 MDHEN and CDR2 SYDVKM. The CDR3 sequence is 16 residues long. CDR3 amino acids: CASSFPSASGNLEQYF. The CDR3 nucleotides are TGTGCCAGCAGTTTCCCAAGTGCTAGCGGGAATCTTGAGCAGTACTTC.

This chain uses TRBV7-2 with TRBJ2-7; 8 nucleotides agree with TRBD2. V was pared by 0 bases and J by 2 bases, with 3 bases of the junction left unmatched. This CDR3 is 15 amino acids long. The germline gives CDR1 SGHTA, CDR2 FQGNSA. The CDR3 protein is CASSLASGKAYEQYF. CDR3 nucleotide sequence: TGTGCCAGCAGCTTAGCTAGCGGGAAAGCCTACGAGCAGTACTTC.

The chain employs TRBV7-8 and TRBJ2-7; 14 bases align to TRBD2. The CDR3 consists of 19 residues. Germline V CDR1 and CDR2: SGHVS, FQNEAQ. Trimming at V came to 5 bases and at J to 0 bases, leaving 12 bases not matched to a gene. The CDR3 spells CASSAAPGLAGEGSYEQYF. DNA of the CDR3: TGTGCCAGCAGCGCCGCACCGGGACTAGCGGGAGAAGGCTCCTACGAGCAGTACTTC.

The rearrangement uses TRBV11-3 and TRBJ2-1, with TRBD2 matching over 15 bases. There are 20 residues in the CDR3. From germline, CDR1 is SGHNT and CDR2 YENEEA. V was pared by 5 bases and J by 4 bases, with 15 bases of the junction left unmatched. The CDR3 region is CASSHRDRGLAGGGYNEQFF. DNA of the CDR3: TGTGCCAGCAGCCACCGGGACAGGGGACTAGCGGGAGGTGGTTACAATGAGCAGTTCTTC.

The V call is TRBV5-1, the J call TRBJ2-5, with a possible D match to TRBD2 (6 bases). The germline V gene encodes CDR1 SGHRS and CDR2 YFSETQ. The CDR3 is 15 residues long. Trimming pared 0 bases from V and 2 bases from J, leaving 11 bases between. The CDR3 bases are TGCGCCAGCAGCTTGGTGGCGGGAACTCAAGAGACCCAGTACTTC. Protein: CASSLVAGTQETQYF.

This clone was seen a single time. The V gene is TRBV30, the J gene TRBJ2-1; D is perhaps TRBD1 (6 bases). Germline loops: CDR1 GTSNPN, CDR2 SVGIG (reference sequence). This CDR3 is built from 13 residues. Trimming left V 1 base short and J 3 bases short, with 7 bases between. CDR3 sequence reads: CAWSGGHYNEQFF. For the CDR3, the DNA is TGTGCCTGGAGTGGGGGACACTACAATGAGCAGTTCTTC.

The chain has TRBV7-2 and TRBJ1-1; maybe TRBD1 (5 bases). Trimming took 3 bases from V and 4 from J, leaving 12 bases between them. The CDR3 runs 14 residues. CDR1 SGHTA and CDR2 FQGNSA come from the germline V gene. The CDR3: CASSLGGEGTEAFF. Written as DNA, the CDR3 is TGTGCCAGCAGCTTGGGAGGGGAGGGCACTGAAGCTTTCTTT.

The chain employs TRBV5-1 and TRBJ1-2; D gene ambiguous. The V end was cut by 0 bases, the J end by 0 bases, with 6 bases between. Germline V lookup: CDR1 SGHRS, CDR2 YFSETQ. The CDR3 has 14 residues. The CDR3 here is CASSLDTANYGYTF. CDR3 nucleotide sequence: TGCGCCAGCAGCTTGGACACCGCTAACTATGGCTACACCTTC.

The chain joins TRBV6-5 to TRBJ1-4; tentatively, D is TRBD1 (5 bases). Trimming pared 5 bases from V and 12 bases from J, leaving 16 bases between. Germline V gene sequence: CDR1 MNHEY, CDR2 SVGAGI. This CDR3 contains 13 residues. CDR3 in DNA: TGTGCCAGCAGTAGATATTTGGCGGGGGAACTGTTTTTT. It encodes CASSRYLAGELFF.

This chain joins TRBV27 and TRBJ2-7; 10 bases match TRBD1. Germline trimming cut 6 bases from V and 3 bases from J; bases unmatched to any gene: 8. The CDR3 sequence is 15 residues long. CDR1 and CDR2 from the germline V gene are MNHEY and SMNVEV (reference sequence). The CDR3 bases are TGTGCCAGCAGGAGACCGGGACAGGGGTTCTACGAGCAGTACTTC. The encoded protein is CASRRPGQGFYEQYF.

The chain recombines TRBV30 with TRBJ1-5, with 7 positions matching TRBD1. This CDR3 has 16 residues. From germline, CDR1 is GTSNPN and CDR2 SVGIG (reference sequence). V was clipped by 0 bases and J by 1 base; unmatched bases: 6. Written as DNA, the CDR3 is TGTGCCTGGAGTGTAGGGGACAGACGGAGCAATCAGCCCCAGCATTTT. Protein product: CAWSVGDRRSNQPQHF.

The chain employs TRBV28 and TRBJ2-7; D possibly corresponds to TRBD1 (6 bases). The CDR3 is made up of 14 amino acids. V was cut by 6 bases and J by 3 bases, with 15 bases left in between. Germline V lookup: CDR1 MDHEN, CDR2 SYDVKM. The DNA for the CDR3 is TGTGCCAGCAGCCCGAGGGACACCTACTACGAGCAGTACTTC. This encodes CASSPRDTYYEQYF.

This clone was recorded only once. This sequence joins TRBV28 and TRBJ2-7; tentatively, D is TRBD2 (5 bases). CDR3 length: 12 amino acids. Looked up from germline, CDR1 is MDHEN and CDR2 is SYDVKM. Trimming stripped 1 base from V and 6 bases from J, with 7 bases between. The CDR3 coding sequence is TGTGCCAGCAGTTTATACGGACTCGAGCAGTACTTC. It encodes CASSLYGLEQYF.